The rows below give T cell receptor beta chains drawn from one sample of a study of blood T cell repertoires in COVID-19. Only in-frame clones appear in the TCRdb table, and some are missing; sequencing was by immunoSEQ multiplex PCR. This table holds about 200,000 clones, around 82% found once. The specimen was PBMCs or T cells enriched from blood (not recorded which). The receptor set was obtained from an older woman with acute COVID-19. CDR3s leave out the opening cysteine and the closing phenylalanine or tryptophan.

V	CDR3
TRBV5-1	ASSLAIEASGYT
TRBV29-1	SVDVGGAGVYTDTQY
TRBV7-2	ASSSGTATYNEQF
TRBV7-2	ASSLWGGRTEAF
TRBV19	ASQAQIYGELF
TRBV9	ASSVGAGGETEAF
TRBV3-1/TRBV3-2	ASSQEGRQETQY
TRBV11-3	ASSPRQGRGTGELF
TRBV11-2	ASSLEASDYNEQF
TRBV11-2	ASSSGGVGEKLF
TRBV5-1	ASSWEVGGVNYGYT
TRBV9	ASSPNVGTGGSPLH
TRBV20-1	SASQISRGKLF
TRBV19	ASRLGLNTGELF
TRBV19	ASSRRQGGNTEAF
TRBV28	ASSLRRDRSNEKLF
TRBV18	ASSPGASGVNTEAF
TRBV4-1	ASREEADQPQH
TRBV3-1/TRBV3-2	ASSRMGGRGGYT
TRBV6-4	ASSETGIGGYT
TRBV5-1	ASSLYSSLAGERTDTQY
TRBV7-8	ASSKPRQGFYGYT
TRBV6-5	ASSDRANTGELF
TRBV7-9	ASRTTDRGPPWGYNEQF
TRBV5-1	ASSLRPSERGTSHTQY
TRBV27	ASRQGQNSGNTIY
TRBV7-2	ASSLVWGGTYNEQF
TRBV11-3	ASSSGQGNTGELF
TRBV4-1	ASSLQTGGDYGYT
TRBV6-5	ASSYRVGTDTQY
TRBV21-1	ASSKRQGETQY
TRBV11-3	ASSREAGVSPNEQF
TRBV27	ASSLTPDREQF
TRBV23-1	ASSGDRGDTDTQY
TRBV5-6	ASSLRTGGINQPQH
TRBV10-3	AITMGPPPESQY
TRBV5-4	ASSKRDRTGELF
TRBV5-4	ASSLGGGIIDEQF
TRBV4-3	ASSQDATGNTGELF
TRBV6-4	ASSRLAGDTGELF
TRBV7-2	ASSLLATPLEQY
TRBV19	ARDTRFTDTQY
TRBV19	ASSPSGQSQIGYT